The sequence of this T cell receptor (beta chain) was determined in a study of identical twins. This clonotype was seen at least ten times. Its antigen remains unknown. Study-wide findings and caveats: Within beta out-of-frame sequences, the excess sharing observed between twins was weaker.

The CDR3 runs to 12 residues. The germline CDR1 and CDR2 sequences are DFQATT and SNEGSKA (reference sequence). Trimming shortened V by 1 base and J by 2 bases, and 4 bases separated the two germline ends. TCRdb fed the 5' RACE reads into MiXCR, producing one record per CDR3 protein. The sample gives hundreds of thousands of distinct CDR3 sequences, about 12% of which show up once; 1.5% to 2% is in the top ten. Healthy Caucasians, and only they, were the donors. The data were also submitted as part of a second study, on yellow fever vaccine responses in identical twins.

This TCR was recovered from a woman between 18 and 29 years old in good health. The chain is built from TRBV20-1 and TRBJ2-3; D uncertain. The specimen was PBMCs. In nucleotides, the CDR3 is TGCAGTGCTAGAGCCCACACAGATACGCAGTATTTT. Its protein is CSARAHTDTQYF.